Listed below are T cell receptor beta chains from one sample, sequenced in a study of blood T cell repertoires in COVID-19. Assay used: immunoSEQ multiplex PCR; TCRdb lists only in-frame clones, some missing. The data hold 200,000 to 250,000 clones, with approximately 84% observed a single time. Sequenced: peripheral blood. The receptors were gathered from a man aged 45-65 years with acute or convalescent COVID-19. CDR3s include the opening cysteine and the closing phenylalanine or tryptophan. The order of the fields is D gene, J gene, V gene, clone size, CDR3 DNA, CDR3 protein. The D gene is left open where the match is weak. Clone size, where shown, is once, few, many, or a class for clones that have expanded.

D: TRBD2
J: TRBJ2-1
V: TRBV30
size: once
DNA: TGTGCCCGCAGCGGGAGCTCCTACAATGAGCAGTTCTTC
CDR3: CARSGSSYNEQFF

D: NA
J: TRBJ1-2
V: TRBV30
size: NA
DNA: TGTGCCTGGAGTTCCGGGCCCGGTACGGGAGGCTACACCTTC
CDR3: CAWSSGPGTGGYTF

D: TRBD2
J: TRBJ2-3
V: TRBV6-2/TRBV6-3
size: NA
DNA: TGTGCCAGCAGTTCGTCTAGCGGGGGGCAGGTCTTGTCAGATACGCAGTATTTT
CDR3: CASSSSSGGQVLSDTQYF

D: TRBD1
J: TRBJ1-2
V: TRBV28
size: NA
DNA: TGTGCCAGCGATCTCACCCATGACAGGGAAGATGGCTACACCTTC
CDR3: CASDLTHDREDGYTF

D: NA
J: TRBJ2-7
V: TRBV19
size: NA
DNA: TGTGCCAGTAGTACCTACTACGAGCAGTACTTC
CDR3: CASSTYYEQYF

D: TRBD1
J: TRBJ2-7
V: TRBV9
size: once
DNA: TGTGCCAGCAGCGTAGGACAGGGAACTTACGAGCAGTACTTC
CDR3: CASSVGQGTYEQYF

D: NA
J: TRBJ1-4
V: TRBV18
size: NA
DNA: TGTGCCAGCTCACCAAGACAGGAGAAGGATGAAAAACTGTTTTTT
CDR3: CASSPRQEKDEKLFF

D: TRBD1
J: TRBJ2-3
V: TRBV30
size: NA
DNA: TGTGCCTGGAGTATTTCACAGGGGAATACGCAGTATTTT
CDR3: CAWSISQGNTQYF

D: NA
J: TRBJ1-2
V: TRBV2
size: NA
DNA: TGTGCCAGCAGTGAAGCCCTTGGCTACACCTTC
CDR3: CASSEALGYTF

D: NA
J: TRBJ1-6
V: TRBV11-1
size: NA
DNA: TGTGCCAGCAGCTCAACAGGGACCTATAATTCACCCCTCCACTTT
CDR3: CASSSTGTYNSPLHF

D: NA
J: TRBJ2-5
V: TRBV24-1
size: NA
DNA: TGTGCCACCAGTGCCGGGACATGGGAACAAGAGACCCAGTACTTC
CDR3: CATSAGTWEQETQYF

D: TRBD1
J: TRBJ1-2
V: TRBV28
size: NA
DNA: TGTGCCAGCAGTTTATCCCAGGGACAGGGACCCTATGGCTACACCTTC
CDR3: CASSLSQGQGPYGYTF

D: NA
J: TRBJ1-1
V: TRBV30
size: NA
DNA: TGTGCCTGGACCCCGCAGGGGAACACTGAAGCTTTCTTT
CDR3: CAWTPQGNTEAFF

D: TRBD1
J: TRBJ1-3
V: TRBV28
size: NA
DNA: TGTGCCAGCAGCACTACAGGGGATTCTGGAAACACCATATATTTT
CDR3: CASSTTGDSGNTIYF

D: NA
J: TRBJ2-7
V: TRBV5-1
size: NA
DNA: TGCGCCAGCAGCTTGGCCAGGGGCACCGCGACTCACGAGCAGTACTTC
CDR3: CASSLARGTATHEQYF

D: NA
J: TRBJ1-5
V: TRBV2
size: NA
DNA: TGTGCCAGCAGAGGCAGGGGCGGCAATCAGCCCCAGCATTTT
CDR3: CASRGRGGNQPQHF

D: TRBD2
J: TRBJ2-1
V: TRBV9
size: few
DNA: TGTGCCAGCAGTCGACTAGCGGGGGACAATGAGCAGTTCTTC
CDR3: CASSRLAGDNEQFF

D: TRBD1
J: TRBJ2-2
V: TRBV7-7
size: NA
DNA: TGTGCTAGCAGCTCCGGGACAGGGAACACCGGGGAGCTGTTTTTT
CDR3: CASSSGTGNTGELFF

D: NA
J: TRBJ2-1
V: TRBV6-5
size: NA
DNA: TGTGCCAGCAGCCGCCTGACTAGAGACTTCAATGAGCAGTTCTTC
CDR3: CASSRLTRDFNEQFF

D: TRBD1
J: TRBJ2-7
V: TRBV16
size: NA
DNA: TGTGCCAGCAGCCAATTGTGGACAGGGAGCTCCTACGAGCAGTACTTC
CDR3: CASSQLWTGSSYEQYF

D: NA
J: TRBJ2-5
V: TRBV25-1
size: NA
DNA: TGTGCCAGCAGTGTCGCGGATAAGGAGACCCAGTACTTC
CDR3: CASSVADKETQYF

D: NA
J: TRBJ1-2
V: TRBV3-1/TRBV3-2
size: few
DNA: TGTGCCAGCAGCCAAGCCTTCGACAGGTTCTATGGCTACACCTTC
CDR3: CASSQAFDRFYGYTF

D: TRBD1
J: TRBJ1-2
V: TRBV14
size: NA
DNA: TGTGCCAGCAGCCAAGAACGGAGAAGGGGGCTCCGGCTAGGCTATGGCTACACCTTC
CDR3: CASSQERRRGLRLGYGYTF

D: TRBD1
J: TRBJ2-2
V: TRBV7-9
size: once
DNA: TGTGCCAGCAGGGGACAGGCCACCGGGGAGCTGTTTTTT
CDR3: CASRGQATGELFF

D: TRBD1
J: TRBJ1-2
V: TRBV27
size: NA
DNA: TGTGCCAGCAGTTTTGGGCAGGGGGCGAGGTATGGCTACACCTTC
CDR3: CASSFGQGARYGYTF

D: NA
J: TRBJ1-2
V: TRBV7-3
size: NA
DNA: TGTGCCAGCAGCCCCGAGGGTTCCGCTAACTATGGCTACACCTTC
CDR3: CASSPEGSANYGYTF

D: TRBD2
J: TRBJ2-2
V: TRBV7-8
size: NA
DNA: TGTGCCAGCAGCTTTGTCCGTAGCGGGAGAGCAATAAACACCGGGGAGCTGTTTTTT
CDR3: CASSFVRSGRAINTGELFF

D: NA
J: TRBJ1-2
V: TRBV7-9
size: NA
DNA: TGTGCCAGCACCTTCATGGGGGGCTATGGCTACACCTTC
CDR3: CASTFMGGYGYTF

D: TRBD2
J: TRBJ2-4
V: TRBV7-9
size: once
DNA: TGTGCCAGCAGCCAGGGACTAGCGGGAGTACCCAAAAACATTCAGTACTTC
CDR3: CASSQGLAGVPKNIQYF

D: TRBD2
J: TRBJ2-1
V: TRBV3-1/TRBV3-2
size: NA
DNA: TGTGCCAGCAGCCAAAGTAGCGGGAACTACAATGAGCAGTTCTTC
CDR3: CASSQSSGNYNEQFF

D: NA
J: TRBJ1-1
V: TRBV5-6
size: NA
DNA: TGTGCCAGCAGCTGGACGGGGACTGAAGCTTTCTTT
CDR3: CASSWTGTEAFF

D: NA
J: TRBJ2-1
V: TRBV5-1
size: once
DNA: TGCGCCAGCAGCGTCAATCCAGGGATTAACAATGAGCAGTTCTTC
CDR3: CASSVNPGINNEQFF

D: TRBD1
J: TRBJ1-5
V: TRBV9
size: NA
DNA: TGTGCCAGCAGCCCGGGGACAGTCGACAATCAGCCCCAGCATTTT
CDR3: CASSPGTVDNQPQHF

D: TRBD2
J: TRBJ2-2
V: TRBV14
size: NA
DNA: TGTGCCAGCAGCCAAGATTTACTAGCGGGAAGCACCGGGGAGCTGTTTTTT
CDR3: CASSQDLLAGSTGELFF

D: NA
J: TRBJ2-7
V: TRBV4-2
size: NA
DNA: TGTGCCAGCAGCCAAGCATATTCTCAGACCTACGAGCAGTACTTC
CDR3: CASSQAYSQTYEQYF

D: NA
J: TRBJ2-2
V: TRBV11-3
size: once
DNA: TGTGCCAGCAGCTTAGGGCGCTACAGCAACACCGGGGAGCTGTTTTTT
CDR3: CASSLGRYSNTGELFF

D: NA
J: TRBJ1-1
V: TRBV9
size: NA
DNA: TGTGCCAGCAGCCCCCCCGCCCTAAAGAACACTGAAGCTTTCTTT
CDR3: CASSPPALKNTEAFF

D: TRBD2
J: TRBJ2-5
V: TRBV5-5
size: NA
DNA: TGTGCCAGCAGCCCGGGACTAGCGGGAGAGACCCAGTACTTC
CDR3: CASSPGLAGETQYF

D: NA
J: TRBJ2-7
V: TRBV28
size: NA
DNA: TGTGCCAGCAGTTTATTCGAGGAGGCGGAGCAGTACTTC
CDR3: CASSLFEEAEQYF

D: NA
J: TRBJ1-1
V: TRBV16
size: once
DNA: TGTGCCAGCAGCCCCAATACGTTGGGGGGAGCTTTCTTT
CDR3: CASSPNTLGGAFF

D: NA
J: TRBJ2-1
V: TRBV5-1
size: NA
DNA: TGCGCCAGCAGCTTGGGTCTCACCAGTGGCAATGAGCAGTTCTTC
CDR3: CASSLGLTSGNEQFF

D: TRBD1
J: TRBJ2-5
V: TRBV12-3/TRBV12-4
size: NA
DNA: TGTGCCAGCAGCAGGGGGCAAGAGACCCAGTACTTC
CDR3: CASSRGQETQYF

D: TRBD1
J: TRBJ2-7
V: TRBV18
size: NA
DNA: TGTGCCAGCTCACCAGGGACAGACCCCTACGAGCAGTACTTC
CDR3: CASSPGTDPYEQYF

D: TRBD1
J: TRBJ1-2
V: TRBV19
size: few
DNA: TGTGCCAGTAGTATTGGGCAGGGGGACGGCTACACCTTC
CDR3: CASSIGQGDGYTF

D: TRBD1
J: TRBJ1-4
V: TRBV7-9
size: NA
DNA: TGTGCCAGCAGCTCATCCGGGACAGACAATGAAAAACTGTTTTTT
CDR3: CASSSSGTDNEKLFF

D: TRBD2
J: TRBJ2-5
V: TRBV5-1
size: NA
DNA: TGCGCCAGCAGCCTGGGGACTAGCGGGGCTCAAGAGACCCAGTACTTC
CDR3: CASSLGTSGAQETQYF

D: NA
J: TRBJ1-1
V: TRBV30
size: few
DNA: TGTGCCTGGAGAACCCCAGGGAACACTGAAGCTTTCTTT
CDR3: CAWRTPGNTEAFF

D: TRBD1
J: TRBJ2-7
V: TRBV18
size: NA
DNA: TGTGCCAGCTCAAGTAGCTGGGGACAGGGGGGATTTCGGGAGCAGTACTTC
CDR3: CASSSSWGQGGFREQYF

D: NA
J: TRBJ2-6
V: TRBV2
size: NA
DNA: TGTGCCAGCAGCGTAGGAGTCTCTGGGGCCAACGTCCTGACTTTC
CDR3: CASSVGVSGANVLTF

D: NA
J: TRBJ2-1
V: TRBV19
size: once
DNA: TGTGCCAGCCAGTCGGGAAGGTACAATGAGCAGTTCTTC
CDR3: CASQSGRYNEQFF